The 7 T cell receptor beta chains listed next were all sequenced from one sample in a study of T cells after yellow fever vaccination. TCRdb redid the calling of the 5' RACE reads with MiXCR, one entry per CDR3 protein. Counted here are some 300,000 distinct CDR3 sequences, around 10% occurring once; the ten biggest clones make up over 3%. Here the sequenced sample was CD4+ T cells sorted from PBMCs, taken 45 days after the yellow fever booster vaccination. Source of these receptors: a man aged 18-30 years who received the YFV17D yellow fever vaccine.

The table lists this clonotype with a few counts. The V and J genes are TRBV20-1 and TRBJ1-6; D is undetermined. The CDR3 consists of 13 residues. V lost 0 bases, J lost 7 bases, and 7 bases lay in between. CDR1 and CDR2 (germline): DFQATT, SNEGSKA (reference sequence). The CDR3 protein is CSARDGNNSPLHF. CDR3 DNA: TGCAGTGCTAGAGATGGGAACAATTCACCCCTCCACTTT.

The V and J genes are TRBV4-1 and TRBJ1-2; no firm D call. V dropped 1 base and J dropped 8 bases, with 11 bases sitting between them. The CDR3 is 13 amino acids. Looked up from germline, CDR1 is MGHRA and CDR2 is YSYEKL. This chain's CDR3 is CASSQAEGLGYTF. As DNA, the CDR3 is TGCGCCAGCAGCCAAGCCGAAGGGTTGGGCTACACCTTC.

This clonotype was picked up a small number of times. The genes are TRBV10-3 and TRBJ2-5, with D perhaps matching TRBD1 (6 bases). The CDR3 spans 15 residues. V was trimmed by 4 bases and J by 4 bases, leaving 16 bases between them. The germline V gene encodes CDR1 ENHRY and CDR2 SYGVKD. The CDR3, as DNA: TGTGCCATCAGTGTAAAGGACAGTTTGAGAGAGACCCAGTACTTC. This encodes CAISVKDSLRETQYF.

The V gene is TRBV6-1, the J gene TRBJ1-2; tentative D call: TRBD1 (6 bases). Germline lookup yields CDR1 MNHNS and CDR2 SASEGT. CDR3 length: 16 residues. Between the trimmed V and J ends, which lost 7 bases and 0 bases, there was a span of 18 bases. Here the CDR3 reads CASTKREGGTNYGYTF. As DNA, the CDR3 is TGTGCCAGCACCAAGAGGGAGGGGGGAACTAACTATGGCTACACCTTC.

This clonotype appeared a few times. The genes are TRBV7-3 and TRBJ2-2, with D possibly matching TRBD2 (6 bases). This CDR3 comprises 15 residues. Trimming removed 5 bases from V and 5 bases from J, with 15 bases in between. Germline loops: CDR1 SGHTA, CDR2 FQGTGA. CDR3 bases: TGTGCCAGCAGCCCCGACGCGGGGCGGACCGGGGAGCTGTTTTTT. Translation gives CASSPDAGRTGELFF.

The CDR3 nucleotides read TGTGCCACCAGCAGAAACACAGGACACAGTCAGCCCCAGCATTTT. Translating gives CATSRNTGHSQPQHF. The rearrangement uses TRBV15 and TRBJ1-5; D possibly corresponds to TRBD1 (5 bases). Germline CDR1 reads LNHNV; CDR2 reads YYDKDF (reference sequence). V lost 2 bases to trimming and J lost 6 bases, with 14 bases between them. The CDR3 has 15 amino acids.

This clonotype has a handful of counts. This rearrangement joins TRBV5-1 to TRBJ2-2; D is undetermined. Trimming removed 0 bases from V and 2 bases from J, with 5 bases in between. This CDR3 has 14 amino acids. Germline V gene data show CDR1 as SGHRS and CDR2 as YFSETQ. CDR3 loop: CASSLVVNTGELFF. The DNA of the CDR3 is TGCGCCAGCAGCTTGGTGGTCAACACCGGGGAGCTGTTTTTT.